The 21 T cell receptor beta chains in this list originate from one sample, sequenced in a study of cytomegalovirus exposure and HLA in healthy donors. Sequenced by immunoSEQ multiplex PCR; TCRdb stores in-frame clones only, minus some. The sample gives about 250,000 clones, about 90% of which show up once; approximately 12% is in the top ten. Sequences were obtained from PBMCs. Receptor source: a man aged 18 to 29 in good health and CMV-seropositive.

The genes are TRBV14 and TRBJ2-7; tentative D call: TRBD1 (7 bases). With 4 bases removed from V and 3 bases from J, the gap between germline ends came to 19 bases. The germline V gene has CDR1 SGHDN and CDR2 FVKESK. The CDR3 is 16 residues long. The CDR3 coding sequence is TGTGCCAGCAGCCCAATTCAGGGGGGTTCCAACTACGAGCAGTACTTC. This gives the protein CASSPIQGGSNYEQYF.

The chain is built from TRBV5-1 and TRBJ2-2; D is unclear. The V gene lost 4 bases and the J gene lost 4 bases, with 14 bases spanning the gap. Germline-derived CDR1 and CDR2 are SGHRS and YFSETQ. The CDR3 extends over 15 amino acids. The DNA of the CDR3 is TGCGCCAGCAGCCTTGGCAGTACGGGCACCGGGGAGCTGTTTTTT. Translated: CASSLGSTGTGELFF.

This sequence joins TRBV9 and TRBJ1-1; D perhaps matches TRBD1 (5 bases). Germline CDR1 reads SGDLS; CDR2 reads YYNGEE. The CDR3 length is 14 residues. The germline V and J ends were trimmed by 0 bases and 2 bases, with 8 bases remaining between them. CDR3 in amino acids: CASSVVQDNTEAFF. CDR3 sequence (DNA): TGTGCCAGCAGCGTAGTACAGGACAACACTGAAGCTTTCTTT.

This chain connects TRBV27 to TRBJ1-2; D is undetermined. The CDR3 is made up of 15 amino acids. Trimming cost V 0 bases and J 4 bases, with 12 bases left between them. Germline CDR1 is MNHEY and CDR2 is SMNVEV (reference sequence). The CDR3: CASSLSASLFYGYTF. The CDR3 DNA reads TGTGCCAGCAGTTTATCGGCGAGTCTCTTCTATGGCTACACCTTC.

The chain links TRBV29-1 to TRBJ2-1, with 7 bases aligning to TRBD2. With 5 bases clipped from V and 0 bases from J, the junction kept 7 bases outside the gene matches. This CDR3 is 15 amino acids long. Germline CDR1 SQVTM, CDR2 ANQGSEA. The CDR3 region has the DNA TGCAGCGTTCAAAAATTAGCGGGCTCCTACAATGAGCAGTTCTTC. The encoded protein is CSVQKLAGSYNEQFF.

The J gene is TRBJ1-1, the V gene TRBV18, with 8 bases lining up with TRBD1. CDR1 is KGHSH, CDR2 LQKENI, per germline. The CDR3 runs 14 residues. The ends lost 6 bases at V and 1 base at J; junction bases unmatched: 4. CDR3 protein: CASSTGTGNTEAFF. In DNA form, the CDR3 reads TGTGCCAGCTCCACCGGGACAGGGAACACTGAAGCTTTCTTT.

Notes on this clone: Within the sample, other DNA sequences also encode this same CDR3. The chain couples TRBV6-5 to TRBJ1-5; no definite D call. Germline CDR1 MNHEY, CDR2 SVGAGI. The CDR3 runs 13 residues. Trimming left V 0 bases short and J 6 bases short, with 6 bases between. The CDR3 sequence is CASSYSGAQPQHF. CDR3 sequence (DNA): TGTGCCAGCAGTTACTCGGGAGCTCAGCCCCAGCATTTT.

This chain uses TRBV19 with TRBJ2-2; D is unresolved. The germline V and J ends were trimmed by 2 bases and 2 bases, with 9 bases remaining between them. CDR1 and CDR2 from the germline V gene are LNHDA and SQIVND (reference sequence). This CDR3 spans 15 amino acids. The CDR3 DNA reads as TGTGCCAGTAGTATATGGATACATAACACCGGGGAGCTGTTTTTT. Translation gives CASSIWIHNTGELFF.

The chain uses TRBV19 and TRBJ1-2, with TRBD1 identical over 7 bases. The V segment lost 9 bases and the J segment 4 bases; nucleotides outside the gene matches: 8. Germline V gene data show CDR1 as LNHDA and CDR2 as SQIVND (reference sequence). The CDR3 sequence is 13 residues long. CDR3 coding DNA: TGTGCCAGCCTGGGAGGGGACAGCTATGGCTACACCTTC. This translates into CASLGGDSYGYTF.

The chain couples TRBV5-1 to TRBJ2-5; D not resolved. V lost 4 bases and J lost 0, with 13 bases in between. Germline CDR1 is SGHRS and CDR2 is YFSETQ. The CDR3 is made up of 15 amino acids. Written as DNA, the CDR3 is TGCGCCAGCAGCCAAACTACAGCGTACCAAGAGACCCAGTACTTC. The encoded protein is CASSQTTAYQETQYF.

The chain carries TRBV9 and TRBJ2-5; D unclear. Germline CDR1 reads SGDLS; CDR2 reads YYNGEE. This CDR3 comprises 15 residues. Trimming removed 0 bases at V and 1 base at J, with 10 bases between. CDR3 amino acids: CASSVAAVPQETQYF. The CDR3 DNA reads TGTGCCAGCAGCGTAGCTGCAGTCCCCCAAGAGACCCAGTACTTC.

The chain employs TRBV2 and TRBJ2-3; TRBD1 aligns across 7 bases. Germline V gene data show CDR1 as SNHLY and CDR2 as FYNNEI. Germline trimming cut 7 bases from V and 0 bases from J; bases unmatched to any gene: 4. The CDR3 consists of 14 residues. CDR3 residues: CASNRQGSTDTQYF. CDR3 in DNA: TGTGCCAGCAATAGACAGGGTAGCACAGATACGCAGTATTTT.

This sequence joins TRBV4-2 and TRBJ2-3; 7 bases map to TRBD2. Germline CDR1 and CDR2: LGHNA and YNFKEQ. The ends lost 0 bases at V and 0 bases at J; junction bases unmatched: 9. The CDR3 contains 18 residues. For the CDR3, the DNA is TGTGCCAGCAGCCAAGATCCTTTTTGGGGGGGGAGCACAGATACGCAGTATTTT. Encoded protein: CASSQDPFWGGSTDTQYF.

This clone came up a few times. The chain recombines TRBV5-4 with TRBJ1-5; D is perhaps TRBD1 (5 bases). Trimming stripped 4 bases from V and 11 bases from J, with 16 bases between. CDR1 SGHNT and CDR2 YYREEE come from the germline V gene (reference sequence). The CDR3 length is 13 residues. The CDR3 coding sequence is TGTGCCAGCAGCCCAGGGATTTCAGCAGCCCAGCATTTT. Translating it yields CASSPGISAAQHF.

The chain has TRBV7-2 and TRBJ2-3, with TRBD2 as a possible D gene (6 bases). With 2 bases removed from V and 4 bases from J, the gap between germline ends came to 16 bases. CDR1 and CDR2 (germline): SGHTA, FQGNSA. CDR3 length: 16 amino acids. The CDR3 sequence is CASSLRARERSDTQYF. The CDR3 DNA reads as TGTGCCAGCAGCTTAAGGGCGCGGGAACGGTCAGATACGCAGTATTTT.

The chain links TRBV9 to TRBJ1-1, with D uncertain. V was cut by 0 bases and J by 1 base, with 10 bases left in between. Germline V lookup: CDR1 SGDLS, CDR2 YYNGEE. The CDR3 is 15 amino acids. CDR3 nucleotides: TGTGCCAGCAGCGTAGAGGCGGCTTGGAACACTGAAGCTTTCTTT. Protein product: CASSVEAAWNTEAFF.

Concerning this clone itself: This CDR3 is also generated by other DNA sequences in the sample. V is TRBV5-4 and J is TRBJ1-1, with D tentatively TRBD1 (6 bases). Germline V gene lookup returns CDR1 SGHNT and CDR2 YYREEE (reference sequence). V shed 2 bases and J shed 4 bases, with 9 bases lying between them. The CDR3 length is 13 residues. The DNA for the CDR3 is TGTGCCAGCAGCTTTAGGGGGAGCACTGAAGCTTTCTTT. Its translation: CASSFRGSTEAFF. Using reference TRBV5-4 and TRBJ1-1 for the parts outside the CDR3, the full variable domain is ETGVTQSPTHLIKTRGQQVTLRCSSQSGHNTVSWYQQALGQGPQFIFQYYREEENGRGNFPPRFSGLQFPNYSSELNVNALELDDSALYLCASSFRGSTEAFFGQGTRLTVV.

This clone was seen a few times. The CDR3 DNA reads as TGTGCCAGCAGCCCGACAGGGGTTGCCAATCAGCCCCAGCATTTT. Encoded protein: CASSPTGVANQPQHF. The chain combines TRBV7-2 with TRBJ1-5; 8 bases fit TRBD1. Trimming took 5 bases from V and 3 from J; bases not matched to a gene: 6. The CDR3 runs to 15 residues. CDR1 is SGHTA and CDR2 is FQGNSA in the germline V gene.

The J gene is TRBJ2-3, the V gene TRBV27, with TRBD2 as a possible D gene (7 bases). Trimming took off 2 bases at V and 3 bases at J, with 9 bases between the two ends. Germline CDR1 is MNHEY and CDR2 is SMNVEV (reference sequence). The CDR3 totals 14 residues. CDR3 sequence: CASSLKGGTDTQYF. As DNA, the CDR3 is TGTGCCAGCAGTTTAAAGGGGGGGACAGATACGCAGTATTTT.

The chain carries TRBV18 and TRBJ1-1, with D uncertain. V shed 4 bases and J shed 6 bases, with 9 bases lying between them. Looked up from germline, CDR1 is KGHSH and CDR2 is LQKENI. The CDR3 sequence is 12 residues long. The CDR3 loop reads CASSQPPAEAFF. The CDR3 DNA follows: TGTGCCAGCTCACAACCGCCCGCTGAAGCTTTCTTT.

V is TRBV6-1 and J is TRBJ2-3, with D possibly called TRBD1 or TRBD2 (5 bases each). Germline CDR1 reads MNHNS; CDR2 reads SASEGT. Trimming stripped 8 bases from V and 2 bases from J, with 11 bases between. CDR3 length: 13 residues. CDR3 DNA sequence: TGTGCCAGCTGGACCGGGACCACAGATACGCAGTATTTT. This sequence encodes CASWTGTTDTQYF.